The clone carrying this T cell receptor beta chain was picked up many times. Its target is not known. Blood dates from first hyperthyroidism diagnosis, before any ophthalmopathy symptoms. Cells are PBMCs isolated from 10 ml of fresh blood. The CDR3 runs to 14 residues. CDR1 and CDR2 (germline): GTSNPN, SVGIG (reference sequence). V dropped 4 bases and J dropped 9; count of bases not matched to a gene: 6. The data stem from a study of T cells in Graves' hyperthyroidism and ophthalmopathy. Study observations and caveats: The blood repertoire included most of the expanded thyroid clonotypes above 0.001.

The source material, RNA transcripts, was used to amplify TCR beta CDR3 regions. Using the HTBI primer set, a first-round RT-PCR was run on the TCR CDR3. TCRdb fed the multiplex PCR reads into MiXCR, producing one record per CDR3 protein. The top ten hold roughly 5.7% of the sample, which has hundreds of thousands of distinct CDR3 sequences, approximately 15% seen once. This clonotype was obtained from a woman aged 30 to 39 with Graves' hyperthyroidism that later progressed to Graves' ophthalmopathy. The V call is TRBV30, the J call TRBJ1-6, with TRBD1 matching over 10 bases. Sequencing was carried out using blood. The CDR3 DNA is TGTGCCTGGACAACCGGGACAGGGGCTTCACCCCTCCACTTT. Protein sequence: CAWTTGTGASPLHF.